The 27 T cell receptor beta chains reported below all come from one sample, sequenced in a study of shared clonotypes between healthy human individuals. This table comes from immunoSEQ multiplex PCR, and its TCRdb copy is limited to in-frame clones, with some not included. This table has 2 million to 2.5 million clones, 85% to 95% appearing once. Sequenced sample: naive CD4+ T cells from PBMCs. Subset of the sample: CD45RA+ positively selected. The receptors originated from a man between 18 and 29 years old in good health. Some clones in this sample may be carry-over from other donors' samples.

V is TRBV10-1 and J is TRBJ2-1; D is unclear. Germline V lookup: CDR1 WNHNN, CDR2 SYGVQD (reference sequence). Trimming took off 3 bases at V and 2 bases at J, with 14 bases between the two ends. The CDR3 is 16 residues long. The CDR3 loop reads CASSEAHNGAYNEQFF. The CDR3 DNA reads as TGCGCCAGCAGTGAAGCCCATAACGGCGCCTACAATGAGCAGTTCTTC.

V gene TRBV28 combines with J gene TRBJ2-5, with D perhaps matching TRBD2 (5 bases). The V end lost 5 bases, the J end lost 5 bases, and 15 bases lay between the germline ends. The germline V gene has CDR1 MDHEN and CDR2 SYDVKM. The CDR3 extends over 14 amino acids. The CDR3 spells CASSTPLESETQYF. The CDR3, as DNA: TGTGCCAGCAGTACCCCACTAGAATCGGAGACCCAGTACTTC.

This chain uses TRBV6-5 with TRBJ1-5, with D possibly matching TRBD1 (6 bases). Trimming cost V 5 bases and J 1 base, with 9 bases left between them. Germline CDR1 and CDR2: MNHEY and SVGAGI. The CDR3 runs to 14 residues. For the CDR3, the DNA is TGTGCCAGCAGTGGCAGGGGAAGCAATCAGCCCCAGCATTTT. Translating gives CASSGRGSNQPQHF.

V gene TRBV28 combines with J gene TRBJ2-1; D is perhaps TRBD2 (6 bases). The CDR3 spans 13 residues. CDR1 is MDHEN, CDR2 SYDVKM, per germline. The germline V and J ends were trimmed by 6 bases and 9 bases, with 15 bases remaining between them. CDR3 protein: CASSTSPSVEQFF. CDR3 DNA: TGTGCCAGCAGCACCTCCCCTAGCGTTGAGCAGTTCTTC.

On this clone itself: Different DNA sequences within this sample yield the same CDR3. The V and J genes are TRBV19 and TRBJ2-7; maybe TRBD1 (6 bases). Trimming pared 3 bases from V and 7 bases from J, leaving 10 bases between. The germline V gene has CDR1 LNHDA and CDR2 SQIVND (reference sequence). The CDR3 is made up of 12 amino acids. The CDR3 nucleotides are TGTGCCAGTAGTATGGGAACAGGGGAGCAGTACTTC. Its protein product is CASSMGTGEQYF.

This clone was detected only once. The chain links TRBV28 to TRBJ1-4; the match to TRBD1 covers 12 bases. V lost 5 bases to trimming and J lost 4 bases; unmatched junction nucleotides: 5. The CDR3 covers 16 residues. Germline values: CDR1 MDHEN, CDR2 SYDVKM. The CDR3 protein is CASSIGTGGRNEKLFF. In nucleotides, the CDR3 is TGTGCCAGCAGTATCGGGACAGGGGGCCGTAATGAAAAACTGTTTTTT.

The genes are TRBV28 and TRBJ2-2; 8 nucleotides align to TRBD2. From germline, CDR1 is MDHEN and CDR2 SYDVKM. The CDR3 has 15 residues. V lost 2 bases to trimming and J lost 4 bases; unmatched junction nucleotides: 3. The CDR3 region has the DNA TGTGCCAGCAGTTTAGGGACTAGGAGCACCGGGGAGCTGTTTTTT. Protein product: CASSLGTRSTGELFF. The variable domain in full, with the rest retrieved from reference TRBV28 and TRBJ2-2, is DVKVTQSSRYLVKRTGEKVFLECVQDMDHENMFWYRQDPGLGLRLIYFSYDVKMKEKGDIPEGYSVSREKKERFSLILESASTNQTSMYLCASSLGTRSTGELFFGEGSRLTVL.

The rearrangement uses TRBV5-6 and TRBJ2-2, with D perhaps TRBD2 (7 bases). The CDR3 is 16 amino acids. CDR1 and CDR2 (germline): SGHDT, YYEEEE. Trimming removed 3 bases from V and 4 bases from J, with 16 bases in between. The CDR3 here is CASSSSGGASTGELFF. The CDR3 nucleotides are TGTGCCAGCAGCTCGAGTGGGGGGGCGAGCACCGGGGAGCTGTTTTTT.

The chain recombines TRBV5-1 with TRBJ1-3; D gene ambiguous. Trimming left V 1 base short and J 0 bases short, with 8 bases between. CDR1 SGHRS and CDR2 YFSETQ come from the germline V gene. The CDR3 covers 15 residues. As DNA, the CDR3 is TGCGCCAGCAGCTTGCTGGGAGACTCTGGAAACACCATATATTTT. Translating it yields CASSLLGDSGNTIYF. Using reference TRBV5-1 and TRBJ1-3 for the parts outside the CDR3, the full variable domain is KAGVTQTPRYLIKTRGQQVTLSCSPISGHRSVSWYQQTPGQGLQFLFEYFSETQRNKGNFPGRFSGRQFSNSRSEMNVSTLELGDSALYLCASSLLGDSGNTIYFGEGSWLTVV.

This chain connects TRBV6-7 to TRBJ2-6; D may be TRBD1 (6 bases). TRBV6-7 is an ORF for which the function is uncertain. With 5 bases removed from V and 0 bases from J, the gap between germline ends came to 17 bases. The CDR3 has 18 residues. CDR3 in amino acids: CASSPPRQESSGANVLTF. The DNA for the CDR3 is TGTGCCAGCAGTCCCCCCCGACAGGAAAGCTCTGGGGCCAACGTCCTGACTTTC.

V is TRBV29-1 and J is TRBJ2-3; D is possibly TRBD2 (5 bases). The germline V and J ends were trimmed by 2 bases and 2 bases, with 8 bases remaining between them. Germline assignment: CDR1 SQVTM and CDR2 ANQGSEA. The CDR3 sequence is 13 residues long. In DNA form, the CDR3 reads TGCAGCGTTGAATCCCGGGACACAGATACGCAGTATTTT. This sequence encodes CSVESRDTDTQYF.

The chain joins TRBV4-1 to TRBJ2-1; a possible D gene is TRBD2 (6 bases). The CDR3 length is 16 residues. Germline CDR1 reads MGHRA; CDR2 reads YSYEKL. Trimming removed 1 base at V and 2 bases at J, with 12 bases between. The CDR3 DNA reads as TGCGCCAGCAGCCAAGGAAGAGGGAGGACCTACAATGAGCAGTTCTTC. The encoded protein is CASSQGRGRTYNEQFF.

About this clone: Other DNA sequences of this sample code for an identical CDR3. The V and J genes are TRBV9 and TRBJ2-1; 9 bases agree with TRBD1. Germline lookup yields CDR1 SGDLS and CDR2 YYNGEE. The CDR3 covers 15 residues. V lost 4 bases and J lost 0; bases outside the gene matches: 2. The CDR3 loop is CASSPGQGSYNEQFF. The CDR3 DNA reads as TGTGCCAGCAGCCCGGGACAGGGCTCCTACAATGAGCAGTTCTTC. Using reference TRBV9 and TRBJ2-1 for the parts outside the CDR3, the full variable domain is DSGVTQTPKHLITATGQRVTLRCSPRSGDLSVYWYQQSLDQGLQFLIQYYNGEERAKGNILERFSAQQFPDLHSELNLSSLELGDSALYFCASSPGQGSYNEQFFGPGTRLTVL.

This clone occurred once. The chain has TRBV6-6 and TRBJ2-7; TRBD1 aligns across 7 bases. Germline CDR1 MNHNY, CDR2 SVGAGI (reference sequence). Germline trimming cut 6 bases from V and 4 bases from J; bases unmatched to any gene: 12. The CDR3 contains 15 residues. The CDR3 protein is CASRLRDSPIYEQYF. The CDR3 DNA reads TGTGCCAGCAGACTACGGGACAGCCCCATATACGAGCAGTACTTC.

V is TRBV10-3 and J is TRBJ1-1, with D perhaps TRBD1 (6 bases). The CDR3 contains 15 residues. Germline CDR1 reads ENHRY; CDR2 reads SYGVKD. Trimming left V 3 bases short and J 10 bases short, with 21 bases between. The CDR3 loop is CAISEQGGESLRAFF. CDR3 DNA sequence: TGTGCCATCAGTGAACAGGGTGGGGAGTCGCTGCGAGCTTTCTTT.

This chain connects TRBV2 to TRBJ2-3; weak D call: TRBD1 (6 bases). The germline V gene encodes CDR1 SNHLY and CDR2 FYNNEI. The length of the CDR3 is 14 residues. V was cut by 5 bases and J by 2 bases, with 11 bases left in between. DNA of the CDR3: TGTGCCAGCAGTTGGACAGTAAACACAGATACGCAGTATTTT. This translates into CASSWTVNTDTQYF.

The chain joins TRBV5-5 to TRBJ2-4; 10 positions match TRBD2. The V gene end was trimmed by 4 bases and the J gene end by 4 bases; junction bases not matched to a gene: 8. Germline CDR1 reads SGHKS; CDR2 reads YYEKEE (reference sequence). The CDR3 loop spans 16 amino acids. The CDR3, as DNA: TGTGCCAGCAGCCCAACTAGCGGGGCGTTAAAAAACATTCAGTACTTC. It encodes CASSPTSGALKNIQYF.

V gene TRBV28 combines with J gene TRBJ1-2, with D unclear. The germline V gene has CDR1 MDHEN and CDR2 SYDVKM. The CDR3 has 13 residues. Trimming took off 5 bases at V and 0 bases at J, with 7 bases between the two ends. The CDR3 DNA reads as TGTGCCAGCAGTCCAAAGGCTAACTATGGCTACACCTTC. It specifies CASSPKANYGYTF.

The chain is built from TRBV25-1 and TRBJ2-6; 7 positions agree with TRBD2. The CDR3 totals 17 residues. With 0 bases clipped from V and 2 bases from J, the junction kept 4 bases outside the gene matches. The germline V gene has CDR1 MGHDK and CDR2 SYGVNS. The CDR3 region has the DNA TGTGCCAGCAGTGAATATAAAGCGGGAACTGGGGCCAACGTCCTGACTTTC. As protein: CASSEYKAGTGANVLTF.

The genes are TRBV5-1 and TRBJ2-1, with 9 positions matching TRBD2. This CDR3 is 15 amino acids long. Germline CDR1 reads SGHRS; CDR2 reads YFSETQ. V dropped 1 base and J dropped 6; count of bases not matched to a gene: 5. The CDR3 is CASSLRRLAANEQFF. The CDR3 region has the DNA TGCGCCAGCAGCTTGAGACGACTAGCGGCCAATGAGCAGTTCTTC.

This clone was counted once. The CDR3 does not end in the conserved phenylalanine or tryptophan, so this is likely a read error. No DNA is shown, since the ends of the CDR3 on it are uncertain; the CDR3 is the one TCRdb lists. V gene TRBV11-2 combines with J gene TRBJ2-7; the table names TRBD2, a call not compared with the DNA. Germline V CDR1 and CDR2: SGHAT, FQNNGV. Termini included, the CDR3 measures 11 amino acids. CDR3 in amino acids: CASSFPNRWEN.

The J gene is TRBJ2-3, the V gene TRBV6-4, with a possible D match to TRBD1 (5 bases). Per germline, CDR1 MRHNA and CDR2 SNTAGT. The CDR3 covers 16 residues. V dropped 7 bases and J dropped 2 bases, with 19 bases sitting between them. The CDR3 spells CASTIGVGAITDTQYF. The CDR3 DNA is TGTGCCAGCACCATAGGGGTTGGGGCCATCACAGATACGCAGTATTTT.

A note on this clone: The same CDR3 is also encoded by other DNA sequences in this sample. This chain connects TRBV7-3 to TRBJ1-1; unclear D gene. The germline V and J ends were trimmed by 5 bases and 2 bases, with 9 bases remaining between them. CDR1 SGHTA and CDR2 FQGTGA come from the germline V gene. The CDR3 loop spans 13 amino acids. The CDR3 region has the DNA TGTGCCAGCAGCCTATCGGGAAACACTGAAGCTTTCTTT. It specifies CASSLSGNTEAFF.

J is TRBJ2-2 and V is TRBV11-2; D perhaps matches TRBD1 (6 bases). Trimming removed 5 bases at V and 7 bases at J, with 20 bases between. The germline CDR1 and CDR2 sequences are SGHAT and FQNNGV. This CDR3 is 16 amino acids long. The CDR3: CASSPEPGVVFGELFF. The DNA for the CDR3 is TGTGCCAGCAGCCCCGAGCCAGGGGTTGTTTTCGGGGAGCTGTTTTTT.

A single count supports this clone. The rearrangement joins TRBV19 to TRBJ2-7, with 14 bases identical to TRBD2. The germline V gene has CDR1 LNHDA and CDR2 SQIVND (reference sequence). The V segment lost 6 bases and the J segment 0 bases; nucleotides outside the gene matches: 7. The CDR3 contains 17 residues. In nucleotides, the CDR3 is TGTGCCAGTAGCCCTGGGACTAGCGGGAGTTTCTCCTACGAGCAGTACTTC. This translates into CASSPGTSGSFSYEQYF.

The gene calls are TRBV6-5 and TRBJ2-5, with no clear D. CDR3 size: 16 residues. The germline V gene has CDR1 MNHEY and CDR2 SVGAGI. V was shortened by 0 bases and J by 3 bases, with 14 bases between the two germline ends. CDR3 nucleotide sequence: TGTGCCAGCAGTTACTCAGGAAGAGGCTACGAAGAGACCCAGTACTTC. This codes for CASSYSGRGYEETQYF.

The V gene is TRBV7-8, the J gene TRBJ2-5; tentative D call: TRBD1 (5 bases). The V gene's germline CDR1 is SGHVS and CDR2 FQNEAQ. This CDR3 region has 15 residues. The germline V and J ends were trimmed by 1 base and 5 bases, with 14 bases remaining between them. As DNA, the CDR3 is TGTGCCAGCAGCTTAGTAGGCTTGAAGGGGGAGACCCAGTACTTC. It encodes CASSLVGLKGETQYF.